The next 8 T cell receptor beta chains were all read from a single sample in a study of Ad26.COV2.S vaccination and SARS-CoV-2 variants. This table comes from immunoSEQ multiplex PCR, and its TCRdb copy is limited to in-frame clones, with some not included. The table has under 600,000 clones, 89% seen once. Treatment meaning: roughly 19 received Ad26.COV2.S at low or high dose, single or two shots; several received placebo; per-sample allocation not given. Specimens were obtained on day 63 following the first vaccine or placebo injection. Material: peripheral blood, obtained in a trial of Ad26.COV2.S vaccine versus placebo. These receptors all stem from a person between 18 and 60 years old who received the Ad26.COV2.S COVID-19 vaccine or a placebo.

The chain links TRBV5-1 to TRBJ1-4; no definite D call. Trimming pared 0 bases from V and 8 bases from J, leaving 14 bases between. Germline CDR1 and CDR2: SGHRS and YFSETQ. This CDR3 spans 15 amino acids. The CDR3 DNA follows: TGCGCCAGCAGCTTGGGGTCACCCCTGGGGGAAAAACTGTTTTTT. The encoded protein is CASSLGSPLGEKLFF.

The chain combines TRBV4-1 with TRBJ2-7; D not certain. V was trimmed by 2 bases and J by 5 bases, leaving 10 bases between them. In germline, CDR1 is MGHRA, CDR2 YSYEKL. This CDR3 has 13 amino acids. The CDR3 reads CASSQSVVDEQYF. CDR3 in DNA: TGCGCCAGCAGCCAAAGTGTCGTGGACGAGCAGTACTTC.

The chain couples TRBV7-9 to TRBJ2-5, with D perhaps given as TRBD1 or TRBD2 (5 bases each). Germline V gives CDR1 SEHNR, CDR2 FQNEAQ (reference sequence). V lost 0 bases and J 3 bases, leaving 11 bases between the germline ends. CDR3 length equals 15 residues. Here the CDR3 reads CASSLAQGVEETQYF. Here the CDR3 DNA reads TGTGCCAGCAGCTTAGCGCAGGGAGTAGAAGAGACCCAGTACTTC.

The chain combines TRBV5-5 with TRBJ1-2, with D unresolved. This CDR3 is 12 amino acids long. The V gene's germline CDR1 is SGHKS and CDR2 YYEKEE (reference sequence). Trimming took 0 bases from V and 3 from J, leaving 3 bases between them. CDR3 DNA: TGTGCCAGCAGCTTGGGGGACTATGGCTACACCTTC. It translates to CASSLGDYGYTF.

This clone showed up just a few times. The chain combines TRBV2 with TRBJ1-4; D call uncertain. The CDR3 covers 14 residues. CDR1 and CDR2 (germline): SNHLY, FYNNEI. The V end lost 5 bases, the J end lost 1 base, and 8 bases lay between the germline ends. The CDR3 loop reads CASSFWGTNEKLFF. The CDR3 coding sequence is TGTGCCAGCAGTTTTTGGGGAACTAATGAAAAACTGTTTTTT.

V and J are TRBV7-6 and TRBJ2-5; D might be TRBD1 or TRBD2, each matching 6 bases. The CDR3 has 17 amino acids. V lost 3 bases to trimming and J lost 5 bases, with 22 bases between them. Germline CDR1 reads SGHVS; CDR2 reads FNYEAQ. The CDR3 loop reads CASSLGASGVPFETQYF. CDR3 nucleotides: TGTGCCAGCAGCTTGGGGGCATCGGGGGTCCCCTTCGAGACCCAGTACTTC.

The CDR3 here is CASSARGTRYNSPLHF. The CDR3 coding sequence is TGTGCCAGCAGCGCTAGGGGGACAAGGTATAATTCACCCCTCCACTTT. V gene TRBV9 combines with J gene TRBJ1-6, with a possible D match to TRBD1 (6 bases). CDR1 is SGDLS and CDR2 is YYNGEE in the germline V gene. The CDR3 has 16 residues. Trimming took 3 bases from V and 4 from J, leaving 14 bases between them.

The chain carries TRBV11-2 and TRBJ2-7; 9 positions agree with TRBD1. From germline, CDR1 is SGHAT and CDR2 FQNNGV. The CDR3 spans 16 residues. J lost 5 bases, V lost 6 bases, and 14 bases had no gene match. The CDR3 nucleotides read TGTGCCAGCAGGAATCGACCCCGGGACAGGGCCCACGAGCAGTACTTC. Translated: CASRNRPRDRAHEQYF.